The entry below gives a single T cell receptor beta chain sequence along with its context. The target antigen is unknown. Trimming pared 6 bases from V and 2 bases from J, leaving 10 bases between. The CDR3 contains 13 residues. Germline assignment: CDR1 SEHNR and CDR2 FQNEAQ (reference sequence). The sample is drawn from a study of CD8+ T cells in alopecia areata. The study, taken as a whole, reports: Sharing of TCR sequences between patients (possibly for HLA-related reasons) was less clear than in mice. Sequencing of scalp samples also includes resident alphabeta T cells from normal skin.

In each case, RNA was isolated and then reverse transcribed into cDNA as the sequencing template. Sequenced by immunoSEQ multiplex PCR; TCRdb stores in-frame clones only, minus some. This sample carries approximately 98,000 clones, approximately 59% of them seen once, and the ten largest clones take roughly 19%. Sequenced: CD8+ T cells sorted from blood. The J gene is TRBJ2-5, the V gene TRBV7-9; a weak D match, TRBD1 (6 bases). This TCR was recovered from a human donor in good health. CDR3 coding DNA: TGTGCCAGCAGAGGGGGATGGCAAGAGACCCAGTACTTC. As protein: CASRGGWQETQYF.